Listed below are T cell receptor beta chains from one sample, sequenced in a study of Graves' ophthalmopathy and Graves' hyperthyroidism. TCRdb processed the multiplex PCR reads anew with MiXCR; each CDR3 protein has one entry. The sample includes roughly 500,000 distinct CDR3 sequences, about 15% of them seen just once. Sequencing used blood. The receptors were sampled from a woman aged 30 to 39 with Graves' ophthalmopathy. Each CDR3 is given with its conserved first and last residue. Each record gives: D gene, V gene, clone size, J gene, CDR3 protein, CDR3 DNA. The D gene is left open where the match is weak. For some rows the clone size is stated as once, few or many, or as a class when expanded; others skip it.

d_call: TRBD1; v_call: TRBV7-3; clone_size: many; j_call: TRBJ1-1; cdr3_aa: CASSPGGRVGTEAFF; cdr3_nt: TGTGCCAGCAGCCCAGGGGGCAGGGTGGGCACTGAAGCTTTCTTT
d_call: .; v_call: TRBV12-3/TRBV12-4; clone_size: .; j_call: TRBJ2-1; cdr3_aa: CASSQTGGLASTF; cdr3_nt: TGTGCCAGCAGTCAGACCGGCGGGCTAGCGTCGACTTTC
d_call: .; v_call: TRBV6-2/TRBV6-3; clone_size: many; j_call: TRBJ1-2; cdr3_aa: CASTYPRGGYTF; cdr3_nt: TGTGCCAGCACCTACCCGCGAGGGGGCTACACCTTC
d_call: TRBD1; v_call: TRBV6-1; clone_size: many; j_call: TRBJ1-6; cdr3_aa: CASRPGTGVMALHF; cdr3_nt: TGTGCCAGCAGGCCCGGGACAGGGGTGATGGCCCTCCACTTT
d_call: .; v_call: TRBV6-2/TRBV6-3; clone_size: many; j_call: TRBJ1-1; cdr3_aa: CASSYVWAGQNTEAFF; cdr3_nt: TGTGCCAGCAGTTACGTCTGGGCCGGACAGAACACTGAAGCTTTCTTT
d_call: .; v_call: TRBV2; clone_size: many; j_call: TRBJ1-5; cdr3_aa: CASSASAGGNQPQHF; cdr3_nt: TGTGCCAGCAGTGCATCAGCCGGTGGCAATCAGCCCCAGCATTTT
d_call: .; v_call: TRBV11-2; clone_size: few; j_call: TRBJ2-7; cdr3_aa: CASSPRAKGGYEQYF; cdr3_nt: TGTGCCAGCAGCCCCCGTGCGAAGGGGGGATACGAGCAGTACTTC
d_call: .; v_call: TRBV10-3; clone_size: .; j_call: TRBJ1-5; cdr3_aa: CAISESSGPRNQPQHF; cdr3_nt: TGTGCCATCAGTGAGTCTTCAGGCCCCCGAAATCAGCCCCAGCATTTT
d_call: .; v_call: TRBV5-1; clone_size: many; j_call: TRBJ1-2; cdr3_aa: CASSLGILNYGYTF; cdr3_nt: TGCGCCAGCAGCTTGGGTATCCTCAACTATGGCTACACCTTC
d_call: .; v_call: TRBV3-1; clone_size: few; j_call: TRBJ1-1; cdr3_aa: CASSPPRARTEAFF; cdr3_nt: TGTGCCAGCAGCCCCCCCAGGGCGCGAACTGAAGCTTTCTTT